The T cell receptor (beta chain) under discussion was sequenced for a study of T cells after yellow fever vaccination. Template switching with 5'RACE generated the TCR cDNA and added a universal primer site and UMIs. TCRdb re-called the 5' RACE reads with MiXCR, one entry per CDR3 protein. The repertoire has hundreds of thousands of distinct CDR3 sequences, approximately 15% of them found once; the top ten carry 11% to 15%. This clonotype showed up many times. The J segment lost 1 base and the V segment lost 4 bases, leaving 5 bases of the junction unmatched. The CDR3 totals 16 residues. From germline, CDR1 is SGHTA and CDR2 FQGTGA.

The rearrangement joins TRBV7-3 to TRBJ2-2, with 8 bases aligning to TRBD2. The TCR sequence derives from a young man who received the YFV17D yellow fever vaccine. The specimen was PBMCs, collected on the day of the yellow fever booster vaccination. In DNA, the CDR3 is TGTGCCAGCAGCTCGACCAGCGGGGGGAACACCGGGGAGCTGTTTTTT. This translates into CASSSTSGGNTGELFF.